This entry features one T cell receptor (beta chain) sequence. Both 60 Vbeta primers and 13 Jbeta primers went into the PCR. Sequencing used immunoSEQ multiplex PCR; TCRdb keeps in-frame clones, though not all of them. The table has around 110,000 clones, roughly 74% seen once. The CDR3 is made up of 15 amino acids. Germline CDR1 LGHNA, CDR2 YNFKEQ. V was shortened by 0 bases and J by 1 base, with 9 bases between the two germline ends. This sample is part of a study of cytomegalovirus exposure and HLA in healthy donors. V and J are TRBV4-2 and TRBJ1-1; D is unresolved. The receptor's source is a man aged 35 to 55 in good health and CMV-seronegative. Sequencing used PBMCs. As DNA, the CDR3 is TGTGCCAGCAGCCAAGATAGTAGAGGGAACACTGAAGCTTTCTTT. This encodes CASSQDSRGNTEAFF.